The 27 T cell receptor beta chains given below trace back to one sample, sequenced in a study of OX40 agonist ivuxolimab in advanced cancers. Generated by immunoSEQ multiplex PCR, the TCRdb table keeps only in-frame clones and is missing some. This sample has fewer than 120,000 clones, with roughly 90% found just once. Here the sequenced sample was CD4+ or CD8+ T cells sorted from blood, taken in a trial of the OX40 agonist ivuxolimab. These receptors were collected from an adult with an advanced solid tumor such as melanoma, head and neck, liver or kidney cancer.

CDR3 in amino acids: CASSQDQTSGTPSDTDTQYF. DNA for the CDR3: TGTGCCAGCAGCCAAGATCAGACTAGCGGGACCCCGTCTGACACAGATACGCAGTATTTT. This chain joins TRBV4-2 and TRBJ2-3, with TRBD2 matching 11 bases. The CDR3 spans 20 residues. CDR1 and CDR2 from the germline V gene are LGHNA and YNFKEQ. Germline trimming cut 0 bases from V and 2 bases from J; bases unmatched to any gene: 13.

This sequence joins TRBV6-5 and TRBJ2-5; tentative D call: TRBD1 (5 bases). This CDR3 comprises 12 residues. Between the trimmed V and J ends, which lost 6 bases and 5 bases, there was a span of 10 bases. Germline V gene data show CDR1 as MNHEY and CDR2 as SVGAGI. This chain's CDR3 is CASRHAGETQYF. Written as DNA, the CDR3 is TGTGCCAGCAGACACGCAGGGGAGACCCAGTACTTC.

The sample holds a few counts of this clone. For the CDR3, the DNA is TGTGCCAGCAGCTACGGAAATAATTCACCCCTCCACTTT. Its protein product is CASSYGNNSPLHF. V gene TRBV11-1 combines with J gene TRBJ1-6; D uncertain. V was shortened by 4 bases and J by 5 bases, with 6 bases between the two germline ends. The CDR3 sequence is 13 residues long. The V gene's germline CDR1 is SGHAT and CDR2 FQDESV (reference sequence).

The chain is built from TRBV19 and TRBJ1-2, with TRBD1 identical over 9 bases. Germline V gene lookup returns CDR1 LNHDA and CDR2 SQIVND (reference sequence). The CDR3 totals 14 residues. The junction had 8 bases not matched to a gene; V was cut back by 5 bases and J by 7 bases. CDR3 nucleotide sequence: TGTGCCAGTAGTCCCCGGGACAGGGATATTGGCTACACCTTC. It yields the protein CASSPRDRDIGYTF. The full variable domain, rest sourced from reference TRBV19 and TRBJ1-2, is DGGITQSPKYLFRKEGQNVTLSCEQNLNHDAMYWYRQDPGQGLRLIYYSQIVNDFQKGDIAEGYSVSREKKESFPLTVTSAQKNPTAFYLCASSPRDRDIGYTFGSGTRLTVV.

This chain connects TRBV6-4 to TRBJ1-2; no clear D gene. This CDR3 has 11 amino acids. The V gene lost 2 bases and the J gene lost 7 bases, with 5 bases spanning the gap. The V gene's germline CDR1 is MRHNA and CDR2 SNTAGT. The CDR3 bases are TGTGCCAGCAGTGACAGGTTTGGCTACACCTTC. It encodes CASSDRFGYTF.

This chain connects TRBV6-1 to TRBJ2-2; a weak D match, TRBD1 (6 bases). The CDR3 consists of 14 residues. Per germline, CDR1 MNHNS and CDR2 SASEGT. The V end lost 6 bases, the J end lost 5 bases, and 13 bases lay between the germline ends. CDR3 nucleotide sequence: TGTGCCAGCAGGTTGACAGGTGGAACCGGGGAGCTGTTTTTT. It encodes CASRLTGGTGELFF.

This chain uses TRBV7-9 with TRBJ1-2; D is uncertain. V lost 1 base and J lost 4, with 7 bases in between. CDR3 length equals 13 residues. Germline V gene sequence: CDR1 SEHNR, CDR2 FQNEAQ (reference sequence). The CDR3, as DNA: TGTGCCAGCAGCTTAGACAGCGTCTATGGCTACACCTTC. It is translated as CASSLDSVYGYTF.

The chain has TRBV5-6 and TRBJ2-5, with D possibly being TRBD1 (5 bases). The length of the CDR3 is 16 residues. The V end lost 2 bases, the J end lost 7 bases, and 21 bases lay between the germline ends. Germline CDR1 reads SGHDT; CDR2 reads YYEEEE. CDR3 in amino acids: CASSFRTGLFIMTQYF. The CDR3 bases are TGTGCCAGCAGCTTTCGAACAGGCTTGTTCATAATGACCCAGTACTTC.

The J gene is TRBJ2-7, the V gene TRBV28; 10 positions agree with TRBD1. The V gene's germline CDR1 is MDHEN and CDR2 SYDVKM. The junction had 12 bases not matched to a gene; V was cut back by 8 bases and J by 5 bases. This CDR3 is 15 amino acids long. CDR3 bases: TGTGCCAGCTGGGGGTACCCGGGACAGGGGCACGAGCAGTACTTC. It translates to CASWGYPGQGHEQYF.

This sequence joins TRBV19 and TRBJ2-1, with D possibly matching TRBD1 (7 bases). The CDR3 extends over 15 amino acids. V dropped 8 bases and J dropped 7 bases, with 21 bases sitting between them. The germline CDR1 and CDR2 sequences are LNHDA and SQIVND (reference sequence). This CDR3 is CASAPQKTGRNEQFF. The CDR3 DNA is TGTGCCAGTGCCCCCCAGAAGACAGGGAGGAATGAGCAGTTCTTC.

This chain joins TRBV25-1 and TRBJ2-7, with no clear D. In germline, CDR1 is MGHDK, CDR2 SYGVNS. V gave up 6 bases and J gave up 6 bases, with 15 bases separating them. CDR3 length: 13 residues. Here the CDR3 DNA reads TGTGCCAGCAGGCGCCCGAACGGATTCGAGCAGTACTTC. Translated: CASRRPNGFEQYF.

The chain combines TRBV7-2 with TRBJ1-5, with 10 nucleotides matching TRBD1. Germline assignment: CDR1 SGHTA and CDR2 FQGNSA. Losses at the gene ends were 5 bases for V and 4 bases for J; bases not matched to a gene: 11. The CDR3 consists of 17 residues. CDR3 bases: TGTGCCAGCAGCGTCGACAGGGGGCAACTAATAAATCAGCCCCAGCATTTT. Translating it yields CASSVDRGQLINQPQHF.

The sample holds one count of this clone. This chain joins TRBV28 and TRBJ2-7; a possible D gene is TRBD1 (6 bases). Trimming cost V 3 bases and J 1 base, with 10 bases left between them. The germline V gene encodes CDR1 MDHEN and CDR2 SYDVKM. This CDR3 comprises 14 residues. The CDR3 region has the DNA TGTGCCAGCAGTTTCAGGGGTCTGTCCTACGAGCAGTACTTC. Residues: CASSFRGLSYEQYF. Full variable domain (missing parts from reference TRBV28 and TRBJ2-7): DVKVTQSSRYLVKRTGEKVFLECVQDMDHENMFWYRQDPGLGLRLIYFSYDVKMKEKGDIPEGYSVSREKKERFSLILESASTNQTSMYLCASSFRGLSYEQYFGPGTRLTVT.

This clone has just one count. The rearrangement links TRBV9 to TRBJ1-2; TRBD1 is a possible D gene (5 bases). Trimming shortened V by 4 bases and J by 6 bases, and 10 bases separated the two germline ends. Germline V gives CDR1 SGDLS, CDR2 YYNGEE. The CDR3 runs to 12 residues. The CDR3 DNA is TGTGCCAGCAGCCTGGGAGGGGATGGCTACACCTTC. Protein sequence: CASSLGGDGYTF.

This chain joins TRBV4-3 and TRBJ1-2; D gene unclear. Per the germline V gene, CDR1 is LGHNA and CDR2 is YSLEER. The CDR3 is 15 amino acids. The ends were cut back, 0 bases at V and 2 bases at J, with 10 bases in the middle. The CDR3 reads CASSQDPVGNYGYTF. The CDR3 DNA reads as TGCGCCAGCAGCCAAGATCCGGTAGGGAACTATGGCTACACCTTC.

The rearrangement joins TRBV10-3 to TRBJ1-5; 7 nucleotides line up with TRBD1. J gave up 3 bases and V 0 bases, and 11 bases lay outside the gene matches. The CDR3 totals 18 residues. CDR1 is ENHRY, CDR2 SYGVKD, per germline. The chain's CDR3 is CAISESWDSRRNNQPQHF. The CDR3 DNA sequence: TGTGCCATCAGTGAGTCCTGGGACAGCCGGCGGAACAATCAGCCCCAGCATTTT.

The chain links TRBV5-4 to TRBJ2-7; 13 bases line up with TRBD2. V dropped 3 bases and J dropped 0; count of bases not matched to a gene: 0. CDR1 is SGHNT, CDR2 YYREEE, per germline (reference sequence). There are 15 residues in the CDR3. The CDR3 sequence: CASSWTSGSSYEQYF. The CDR3 bases are TGTGCCAGCAGCTGGACTAGCGGGAGCTCCTACGAGCAGTACTTC.

This clone was detected only once. The J gene is TRBJ1-3, the V gene TRBV7-2; maybe TRBD1 (6 bases). CDR3 size: 15 residues. The V end lost 5 bases, the J end lost 4 bases, and 15 bases lay between the germline ends. CDR1 and CDR2 (germline): SGHTA, FQGNSA. The CDR3 here is CASSTRQVSGNTIYF. The CDR3 region has the DNA TGTGCCAGCAGCACCCGACAGGTCTCGGGAAACACCATATATTTT.

The V and J genes are TRBV19 and TRBJ1-1; the D is unclear. The length of the CDR3 is 12 residues. The V and J ends lost 5 bases and 4 bases respectively, with 8 bases between them. Germline V gene data show CDR1 as LNHDA and CDR2 as SQIVND (reference sequence). This CDR3 is CASSPRPTEAFF. DNA of the CDR3: TGTGCCAGTAGTCCTAGGCCCACTGAAGCTTTCTTT.

V and J are TRBV30 and TRBJ2-5, with D possibly TRBD1 on 5 matching bases. Looked up from germline, CDR1 is GTSNPN and CDR2 is SVGIG (reference sequence). Trimming removed 1 base at V and 5 bases at J, with 8 bases between. CDR3 size: 12 residues. The CDR3 is CAWSGGLETQYF. CDR3 nucleotides: TGTGCCTGGAGTGGGGGCTTGGAGACCCAGTACTTC.

The CDR3, as DNA: TGTGCCAGCAGCTTCTACCTATTGGGCGAGCAGTACTTC. It translates to CASSFYLLGEQYF. V is TRBV7-3 and J is TRBJ2-7, with unresolved D. V gave up 3 bases and J gave up 6 bases, with 12 bases separating them. CDR1 is SGHTA, CDR2 FQGTGA, per germline. This CDR3 spans 13 amino acids.

The table lists this clone with a count of one. V is TRBV5-4 and J is TRBJ2-7, with 7 bases lining up with TRBD1. Germline loops: CDR1 SGHNT, CDR2 YYREEE (reference sequence). This CDR3 is built from 14 residues. Losses at the gene ends were 4 bases for V and 0 bases for J; bases not matched to a gene: 4. As DNA, the CDR3 is TGTGCCAGCAGCACGGACAGGTTCTCCTACGAGCAGTACTTC. Its protein product is CASSTDRFSYEQYF.

The J gene is TRBJ2-1, the V gene TRBV5-6; 9 nucleotides agree with TRBD2. The CDR3 covers 17 residues. The J segment lost 6 bases and the V segment lost 0 bases, leaving 10 bases of the junction unmatched. Germline assignment: CDR1 SGHDT and CDR2 YYEEEE. This chain's CDR3 is CASSLGPSGASSNEQFF. The CDR3, as DNA: TGTGCCAGCAGCTTGGGACCTAGCGGGGCATCTTCCAATGAGCAGTTCTTC. The entire variable domain, with the rest obtained from reference TRBV5-6 and TRBJ2-1, is as follows: DAGVTQSPTHLIKTRGQQVTLRCSPKSGHDTVSWYQQALGQGPQFIFQYYEEEERQRGNFPDRFSGHQFPNYSSELNVNALLLGDSALYLCASSLGPSGASSNEQFFGPGTRLTVL.

The V and J genes are TRBV19 and TRBJ2-3, with D unresolved. There are 12 residues in the CDR3. CDR1 is LNHDA and CDR2 is SQIVND in the germline V gene (reference sequence). V was cut by 8 bases and J by 0 bases, with 6 bases left in between. The CDR3 coding sequence is TGTGCCAGTTTTGGGAGCACAGATACGCAGTATTTT. Its translation is CASFGSTDTQYF.

This clone was detected a few times. The gene calls are TRBV5-4 and TRBJ1-2; D uncertain. Germline CDR1 is SGHNT and CDR2 is YYREEE (reference sequence). Trimming stripped 4 bases from V and 2 bases from J, with 12 bases between. CDR3 length equals 14 residues. The CDR3 DNA sequence: TGTGCCAGCAGCCATGAGTACAGCAACTATGGCTACACCTTC. As protein: CASSHEYSNYGYTF.

The chain has TRBV5-5 and TRBJ2-7; 10 nucleotides match TRBD2. The CDR3 spans 17 residues. The V gene end was trimmed by 2 bases and the J gene end by 3 bases; junction bases not matched to a gene: 11. Germline V gene lookup returns CDR1 SGHKS and CDR2 YYEKEE (reference sequence). The CDR3 coding sequence is TGTGCCAGCAGCTTAACTATTAGCGGGAGGTCCGACTACGAGCAGTACTTC. Amino acids: CASSLTISGRSDYEQYF.

The V call is TRBV4-2, the J call TRBJ2-1, with D uncertain. Germline V gene data show CDR1 as LGHNA and CDR2 as YNFKEQ. The CDR3 loop spans 14 amino acids. Trimming cost V 2 bases and J 7 bases, with 12 bases left between them. For the CDR3, the DNA is TGTGCCAGCAGCCAAATGGCATTCTCAAATGAGCAGTTCTTC. This encodes CASSQMAFSNEQFF.